These 7 T cell receptor beta chains were all obtained from the same sample, sequenced in a study of PD-1 blockade in classical Hodgkin lymphoma (dated by TCRdb to the early 2020s). To prepare the library, the immunoSEQ multiplex PCR assay was applied. What TCRdb holds here is the immuneACCESS table cut down to in-frame rearrangements. Part of the clones is not present; checked against another copy, under half of the missing clones reflect an unresolved V gene, and the others are unexplained. The table for this sample lists roughly 64,000 clones; over 85% of them were counted only once. The top ten clonotypes cover approximately 8% of the sample. Explained via the paper, the time point label denotes: cycle 4 day 1 (C4D1), after 6 weeks of nivolumab. Every trial patient had relapsed following autologous stem cell transplantation, and prior brentuximab vedotin exposure was what differed among cohorts A, B and C.

Material: peripheral blood mononuclear cells (PBMCs), obtained before the fourth cycle of nivolumab. Receptors originate from a human donor with classical Hodgkin lymphoma.

The rearrangement links TRBV7-9 to TRBJ2-1; D perhaps matches TRBD2 (5 bases). V was cut by 5 bases and J by 4 bases, with 15 bases left in between. Germline CDR1 SEHNR, CDR2 FQNEAQ (reference sequence). The CDR3 covers 15 residues. CDR3 DNA: TGTGCCAGCAGCCCTCGGGGTGGGGAATACAATGAGCAGTTCTTC. Protein product: CASSPRGGEYNEQFF.

The chain links TRBV5-6 to TRBJ2-2, with D hard to call. The CDR3 is 11 residues long. Germline V gene lookup returns CDR1 SGHDT and CDR2 YYEEEE. V dropped 3 bases and J dropped 5 bases, with 2 bases sitting between them. The chain's CDR3 is CASSSTGELFF. CDR3 DNA sequence: TGTGCCAGCAGCTCTACCGGGGAGCTGTTTTTT.

The rearrangement uses TRBV6-5 and TRBJ2-4; 7 nucleotides agree with TRBD2. CDR1 and CDR2 from the germline V gene are MNHEY and SVGAGI. V lost 2 bases and J lost 12; bases outside the gene matches: 7. This CDR3 has 13 residues. The CDR3 DNA follows: TGTGCCAGCAGTTACGAGCGGGACGCTGGTCAGTACTTC. Amino acid sequence: CASSYERDAGQYF.

This chain connects TRBV6-6 to TRBJ2-7; D is possibly TRBD1 (5 bases). Trimming removed 2 bases from V and 0 bases from J, with 11 bases in between. CDR1 is MNHNY and CDR2 is SVGAGI in the germline V gene (reference sequence). The CDR3 runs 15 residues. The CDR3 sequence is CASSYAAGSSYEQYF. CDR3 DNA: TGTGCCAGCAGTTACGCGGCAGGGTCCTCCTACGAGCAGTACTTC.

J is TRBJ1-1 and V is TRBV10-3; the D is unclear. Germline V gene data show CDR1 as ENHRY and CDR2 as SYGVKD. The CDR3 extends over 13 amino acids. The ends were cut back, 4 bases at V and 1 base at J, with 7 bases in the middle. The CDR3 here is CAISGAGNTEAFF. The CDR3 DNA reads as TGTGCCATCAGTGGGGCGGGGAACACTGAAGCTTTCTTT.

The chain employs TRBV30 and TRBJ2-2; D not resolved. There are 13 residues in the CDR3. The V gene lost 4 bases and the J gene lost 1 base, with 7 bases spanning the gap. Germline-derived CDR1 and CDR2 are GTSNPN and SVGIG (reference sequence). The CDR3 DNA is TGTGCCTGGATCGCGGTGAACACCGGGGAGCTGTTTTTT. Translated: CAWIAVNTGELFF.

The V call is TRBV5-6, the J call TRBJ2-3, with D possibly called TRBD1 or TRBD2 (5 bases each). V shed 0 bases and J shed 4 bases, with 9 bases lying between them. This CDR3 spans 14 amino acids. Germline CDR1 is SGHDT and CDR2 is YYEEEE. The CDR3 here is CASSLVRDPDTQYF. For the CDR3, the DNA is TGTGCCAGCAGCTTGGTTCGGGACCCAGATACGCAGTATTTT.